This T cell receptor (beta chain) appears in the sequencing data of a study of blood T cell repertoires in COVID-19. Overall study: Nucleic acid was either cDNA or gDNA, and it came from T cells, B-cell-depleted T cells, or PBMCs.

CDR1 is SSHAT, CDR2 FNYEAQ, per germline (reference sequence). This CDR3 spans 16 amino acids. The ends lost 5 bases at V and 6 bases at J; junction bases unmatched: 13. Sequenced by immunoSEQ multiplex PCR; TCRdb stores in-frame clones only, minus some. The profile covers about 240,000 clones, with more than 75% appearing a single time and 0.99% taken by the ten largest. The origin of this receptor is a woman aged 40 to 49 who had recovered from COVID-19. The V and J genes are TRBV7-7 and TRBJ2-3, with TRBD1 matching 8 bases. The specimen sequenced was peripheral blood. The CDR3 coding sequence is TGTGCCAGCAGCCGACCGGACAGGGCCCCAGGGGATACGCAGTATTTT. Its protein product is CASSRPDRAPGDTQYF.